This TCR beta chain was retrieved from a study of T cells in Graves' hyperthyroidism and ophthalmopathy. Hyperthyroidism of Graves' type that showed no ophthalmopathy progression within 18 months was stable. From under 12 ml of fresh peripheral blood, PBMCs were isolated. Study observations and caveats: In blood, most of the thyroid clonotypes expanded above 0.001 were also present.

There were TCR beta CDR3 regions amplified from RNA transcripts. First-round RT-PCR with HTBI primers amplified the TCR CDR3 region. TCRdb re-called the multiplex PCR reads with MiXCR, one entry per CDR3 protein. The repertoire holds about 400,000 distinct CDR3 sequences, with around 16% as singletons. At least ten counts were recorded for this clonotype. Its antigen is currently unknown. This receptor was taken from a woman aged 18-29 years with Graves' hyperthyroidism. The sequencing sample was made of blood.

The CDR3 loop reads CSARDLTANSNQPQHF. In DNA form, the CDR3 reads TGCAGTGCTAGAGATCTGACGGCTAATAGCAATCAGCCCCAGCATTTT. The chain employs TRBV20-1 and TRBJ1-5; D is unresolved. The V end lost 0 bases, the J end lost 0 bases, and 12 bases lay between the germline ends. This CDR3 contains 16 residues. CDR1 is DFQATT, CDR2 SNEGSKA, per germline (reference sequence).